These 9 T cell receptor beta chains originate from one sample sequenced in a study of monozygotic twins with inflammatory bowel disease. TCRdb re-called the 5' RACE reads and gives one entry per CDR3 protein, without DNA. Found here are more than 300,000 distinct CDR3 sequences; the top ten clones hold approximately 2.4%. Specimen: blood. These receptors originate from a human donor with ulcerative colitis or Crohn's disease, or a healthy co-twin of an affected twin (not recorded which).

The rearrangement links TRBV27 to TRBJ2-5; TCRdb picks TRBD1, but there is no DNA to check that call. Germline CDR1 is MNHEY and CDR2 is SMNVEV (reference sequence). This CDR3 contains 13 residues. The CDR3 loop reads CATKRADQETQYF.

The chain couples TRBV24-1 to TRBJ1-5. Germline V gives CDR1 KGHDR, CDR2 SFDVKD. This CDR3 has 14 amino acids. The CDR3 is CATSDSGGNRPQHF.

This sequence joins TRBV10-3 and TRBJ2-7; the TCRdb call, TRBD1, lacks DNA for checking. This CDR3 is 12 amino acids long. Germline V gene lookup returns CDR1 ENHRY and CDR2 SYGVKD. The CDR3 region is CAMGQGMNEQYF.

The chain recombines TRBV5-1 with TRBJ2-7; TCRdb proposes TRBD1, but this gene call is untestable without DNA. This CDR3 contains 15 residues. Germline lookup yields CDR1 SGHRS and CDR2 YFSETQ. This CDR3 is CASSGQGPGSYEQYF.

The V and J genes are TRBV24-1 and TRBJ1-5; TCRdb gives TRBD1 as the D gene, but with no DNA this cannot be confirmed. CDR3 length: 16 residues. Germline V lookup: CDR1 KGHDR, CDR2 SFDVKD. This CDR3 is CATSDPGQGGNQPQHF.

The CDR3 here is CASSLGTGGRPQHF. The V call is TRBV3-1, the J call TRBJ1-5; TCRdb names TRBD1, which stays unverified in the absence of DNA. Germline V gene lookup returns CDR1 LGHDT and CDR2 YNNKEL (reference sequence). The length of the CDR3 is 14 residues.

The chain recombines TRBV4-3 with TRBJ2-2; TCRdb gives TRBD1 as the D gene, but with no DNA this cannot be confirmed. The CDR3 is 16 residues long. The germline gives CDR1 LGHNA, CDR2 YSLEER. CDR3 amino acids: CASSQDPGAQTGELFF.

This rearrangement joins TRBV6-1 to TRBJ2-7; TCRdb gives TRBD1 as the D gene, but with no DNA this cannot be confirmed. CDR1 and CDR2 from the germline V gene are MNHNS and SASEGT. The CDR3 spans 14 residues. The chain's CDR3 is CASSKDRGNYEQYF.

The rearrangement joins TRBV20-1 to TRBJ2-1; the TRBD2 assignment by TCRdb is unverifiable without DNA. There are 13 residues in the CDR3. The germline CDR1 and CDR2 sequences are DFQATT and SNEGSKA (reference sequence). CDR3 amino acids: CSARGLTSGHLFF.